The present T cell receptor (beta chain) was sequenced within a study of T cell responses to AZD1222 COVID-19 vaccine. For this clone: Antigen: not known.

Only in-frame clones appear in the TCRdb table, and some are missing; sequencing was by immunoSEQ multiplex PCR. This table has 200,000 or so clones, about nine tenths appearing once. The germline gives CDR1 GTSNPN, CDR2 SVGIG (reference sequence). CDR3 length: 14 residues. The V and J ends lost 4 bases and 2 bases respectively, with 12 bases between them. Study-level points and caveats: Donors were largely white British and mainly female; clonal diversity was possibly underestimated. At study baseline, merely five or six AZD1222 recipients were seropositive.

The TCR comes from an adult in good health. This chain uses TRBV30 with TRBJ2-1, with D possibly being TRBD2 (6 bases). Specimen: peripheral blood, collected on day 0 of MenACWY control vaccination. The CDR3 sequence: CAWKPGEAYNEQFF. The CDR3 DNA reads TGTGCCTGGAAACCGGGGGAGGCCTACAATGAGCAGTTCTTC.